Included here is one TCR beta chain sequence, with context. Its cognate antigen is unknown. A junction boundary mismatches the germline segment, possibly from a read error. Generated by immunoSEQ multiplex PCR, the TCRdb table keeps only in-frame clones and is missing some. The sample lists approximately 110,000 clones, 85% to 90% seen once, with roughly 7.7% in the top ten. The data were taken from a study of T cell responses to AZD1222 COVID-19 vaccine. Study findings and constraints: White British people made up most donors, females outnumbered males, and clonal diversity was possibly underestimated. Scientists sampled the repertoires only once the peak T cell response had passed.

CDR3 length: 16 amino acids. Per germline, CDR1 SNHLY and CDR2 FYNNEI. This TCR was sampled from an adult in good health. The material sequenced was peripheral blood, taken on day 0 of AZD1222 vaccination. The rearrangement uses TRBV2 and TRBJ2-7, with TRBD1 as a possible D gene (5 bases). Written as DNA, the CDR3 is TGTGCCAGCAGTCCCAGGGTCGGAGATAACTCCTACGGGCAGTACTTC. It codes for CASSPRVGDNSYGQYF.